Listed below are T cell receptor beta chains from one sample, sequenced in a study of blood T cells in healthy people across ages. TCRdb reprocessed the 5' RACE reads via MiXCR and lists one record per CDR3 protein. The sample shows about 670,000 distinct CDR3 sequences, under 65% of them seen only once. The sequenced material came from blood. The source is a woman of 80 years or more in good health. CDR3s include the opening cysteine and the closing phenylalanine or tryptophan. A D gene is named only where the DNA matches it firmly. A row's size may be missing; if present it is once, few, many or a size class.

clone size	D gene	V gene	J gene	CDR3 DNA	CDR3 protein
many	-	TRBV7-2	TRBJ2-7	TGTGCCAGCAGCTTATCGGACCATAATCGCTACGAGCAGTACTTC	CASSLSDHNRYEQYF
once	-	TRBV10-3	TRBJ1-5	TGTGCCATCACCGGGGAGGCGGGACAGCCCCAGCATTTT	CAITGEAGQPQHF
many	-	TRBV20-1	TRBJ2-1	TGCAGTGCTAGAGAAGACTCCTACAATGAGCAGTTCTTC	CSAREDSYNEQFF
-	-	TRBV20-1	TRBJ1-1	TGCAGTGCTAGTACCCTCGGAAGACCGACTAACACTGAAGCTTTCTTT	CSASTLGRPTNTEAFF
-	TRBD2	TRBV27	TRBJ2-1	TGTGCCAGCAGTTTATGGGTCCGGGGGGGCCCCGGTGAGCAGTTCTTC	CASSLWVRGGPGEQFF
-	-	TRBV15	TRBJ1-5	TGTGCCACCGCCAGCGATAGCAATCAGCCCCAGCATTTT	CATASDSNQPQHF
-	-	TRBV12-2	TRBJ2-7	TGTGCAAGCCGCTTACCCTTTGGTACCGACGAGCAGTACTTC	CASRLPFGTDEQYF
many	-	TRBV20-1	TRBJ1-6	TGCAGTGCCATGCGGGGGAATTCACCCCTCCACTTT	CSAMRGNSPLHF
-	TRBD1	TRBV7-3	TRBJ1-6	TGTGTCAGCAGAGCTACAGGGGACCCGAGCTCCTATAATTCACCCCTCCACTTT	CVSRATGDPSSYNSPLHF
-	TRBD2	TRBV12-3/TRBV12-4	TRBJ2-7	TGTGCCAGCAGTTTAGATAATTGGACTAGCGGGAGGGCCTACTACGAGCAGTACTTC	CASSLDNWTSGRAYYEQYF
few	TRBD1	TRBV7-8	TRBJ2-2	TGTGCCAGCAGCTGGTTGAGGGGGACAGGATACACCGGGGAGCTGTTTTTT	CASSWLRGTGYTGELFF
many	TRBD1	TRBV6-6	TRBJ1-2	TGTGCCAGCAGCCGGGACAGTCTCCAACCGAACTATGGCTACACCTTC	CASSRDSLQPNYGYTF
-	-	TRBV29-1	TRBJ2-7	TGCAGCGTTTCTCCAGGGACCCAATCAGGCGAGCAGTACTTC	CSVSPGTQSGEQYF
once	-	TRBV10-3	TRBJ1-2	TGTGCCATCAGCCCAAATATCAACTATGGCTACACCTTC	CAISPNINYGYTF
-	TRBD1	TRBV12-3/TRBV12-4	TRBJ2-4	TGTGCCAGCAGTCTCGGGACAGGGTCAAGCATTCAGTACTTC	CASSLGTGSSIQYF
-	TRBD1	TRBV20-1	TRBJ2-1	TGCAGTGCTAGACGTCCCGGGACAGGGAACAATGAGCAGTTCTTC	CSARRPGTGNNEQFF
-	-	TRBV9	TRBJ1-5	TGTGCCAGCAGCGTAGGAGGTTCGGGAAATCAGCCCCAGCATTTT	CASSVGGSGNQPQHF
many	TRBD2	TRBV3-1	TRBJ2-4	TGTGCCAGCAGCCAAGCGGGGGGTAAACTTTTGTACTTC	CASSQAGGKLLYF
many	-	TRBV18	TRBJ2-5	TGTGCCAGCTCACCACGGGAGACCCAGTACTTC	CASSPRETQYF
once	-	TRBV15	TRBJ1-1	TGTGCCACCAGCAGAGATCGGGGGAGTGAAGCTTTCTTT	CATSRDRGSEAFF
-	-	TRBV5-1	TRBJ1-1	TGCGCCAGCAGCTTCTTCACAGGGCGCGGCACTGAAGCTTTCTTT	CASSFFTGRGTEAFF
few	-	TRBV27	TRBJ2-3	TGTGCCAGCAGTGGTAGGGGGGGAGATACGCAGTATTTT	CASSGRGGDTQYF
-	TRBD1	TRBV5-1	TRBJ2-7	TGCGCCAGCAGCTTGGCCCTTGACAGGGCCAGCTCCTACGAGCAGTACTTC	CASSLALDRASSYEQYF
-	-	TRBV5-1	TRBJ2-1	TGCGCCAGCAGCACTTCGACGAGCTCCTACAATGAGCAGTTCTTC	CASSTSTSSYNEQFF
-	TRBD1	TRBV12-3/TRBV12-4	TRBJ2-7	TGTGCCAGCAGTTTATCAGGGGGTGGCGACGAGCAGTACTTC	CASSLSGGGDEQYF
-	TRBD1	TRBV4-2	TRBJ2-1	TGTGCCAGCAGCCGGTCACAGGGGACCAATGAGCAGTTCTTC	CASSRSQGTNEQFF
-	-	TRBV20-1	TRBJ2-7	TGCAGTGCTAGAGATCTGAGCTTAGGTATCACCTACGAGCAGTACTTC	CSARDLSLGITYEQYF
-	TRBD1	TRBV3-1	TRBJ1-1	TGTGCCAGCAGCCAAGCACAGGGGGACACTGAAGCTTTCTTT	CASSQAQGDTEAFF
few	TRBD1	TRBV6-6	TRBJ1-4	TGTGCCAGCAGTTACTCCGGACAGGGACGGACGAATGAAAAACTGTTTTTT	CASSYSGQGRTNEKLFF
once	-	TRBV30	TRBJ2-5	TGTGCCTGGAATGACGGGAGAGGGTCAGGGACCCAGTACTTC	CAWNDGRGSGTQYF
-	-	TRBV21-1	TRBJ1-3	TGTGCCAGCAGCAAAGGCGAACGATCTGGAAACACCATATATTTT	CASSKGERSGNTIYF
-	TRBD2	TRBV12-3/TRBV12-4	TRBJ2-5	TGTGCCAGCAGTACCGGGACTAGCATTCGGGAGACCCAGTACTTC	CASSTGTSIRETQYF
many	TRBD2	TRBV29-1	TRBJ2-1	TGCAGCGTGTCCGGGACTAGCGGGAGGAATGAGCAGTTCTTC	CSVSGTSGRNEQFF
once	TRBD1	TRBV25-1	TRBJ2-1	TGTGCCAGCAGTGCCCTTCCGACAGGGAAAACCTACAATGAGCAGTTCTTC	CASSALPTGKTYNEQFF
many	TRBD1	TRBV6-5	TRBJ1-5	TGTGCCAGCAGAGGGACAGGGGGCAATCAGCCCCAGCATTTT	CASRGTGGNQPQHF
-	-	TRBV12-3/TRBV12-4	TRBJ1-2	TGTGCCAGCAGGTTGACAGGAGATGGCTACACCTTC	CASRLTGDGYTF
-	-	TRBV18	TRBJ1-1	TGTGCCAGCTCACACGGACGGGAGAACACTGAAGCTTTCTTT	CASSHGRENTEAFF
many	-	TRBV9	TRBJ1-2	TGTGCCAGCAGCGTAGACCCCGGGTCGATGGGCTACACCTTC	CASSVDPGSMGYTF
-	-	TRBV12-3/TRBV12-4	TRBJ2-1	TGTGCCAGCATCCACGGACGCAGCTCCTACAATGAGCAGTTCTTC	CASIHGRSSYNEQFF
-	-	TRBV5-1	TRBJ2-3	TGCGCCAGCAGCCCCGTCCAGCCGCAGGCAGATACGCAGTATTTT	CASSPVQPQADTQYF
-	TRBD2	TRBV20-1	TRBJ2-7	TGCAGTGCGCCCGGGGGACTAGCTCGCGAGCAGTACTTC	CSAPGGLAREQYF
-	TRBD2	TRBV7-9	TRBJ2-7	TGTGCCAGCAGCTTAGTGGTTGCTTTTAGCGGGAGGCCCGGGGAAGAGCAGTACTTC	CASSLVVAFSGRPGEEQYF
few	-	TRBV28	TRBJ2-3	TGTGCCAGCAGTTTATTTCTAGTGCCGAATACGCAGTATTTT	CASSLFLVPNTQYF
-	-	TRBV3-1	TRBJ2-3	TGTGCCAGCAGCCAAGATCGGGCCCAGTGGGATACGCAGTATTTT	CASSQDRAQWDTQYF
-	-	TRBV29-1	TRBJ1-2	TGCAGCGTTGTCGGGACGCTCTATGGCTACACCTTC	CSVVGTLYGYTF
few	-	TRBV6-2/TRBV6-3	TRBJ1-2	TGTGCCAGCAGCAGCAGGGCGGAGGAGGATGGCTACACCTTC	CASSSRAEEDGYTF
-	-	TRBV5-1	TRBJ2-7	TGCGCCAGCAGCGGGGGGCTTGGGAATGAGCAGTACTTC	CASSGGLGNEQYF
many	-	TRBV4-1	TRBJ2-4	TGCGCCAGCAGCCCGGGGACCGCGAACACCAAAAACATTCAGTACTTC	CASSPGTANTKNIQYF
once	-	TRBV4-2	TRBJ2-4	TGTGCCAGCAGCCAAGGGACAGAAGCAAGCCAAAACATTCAGTACTTC	CASSQGTEASQNIQYF
few	TRBD1	TRBV28	TRBJ2-7	TGTGCCAGCAGTCGTACCGGGACAGGGCGCGAGCAGTACTTC	CASSRTGTGREQYF
many	TRBD2	TRBV7-9	TRBJ2-1	TGTGCCAGCACCCTGACTAGCGGGGGAAACAATGAGCAGTTCTTC	CASTLTSGGNNEQFF
-	-	TRBV25-1	TRBJ1-6	TGTGCCAGCAAGAAGGCCTGGTCCTCACCCCTCCACTTT	CASKKAWSSPLHF
many	-	TRBV20-1	TRBJ2-7	TGCAGTGCTAGAGATGCGGGGCTGAACGAGCAGTACTTC	CSARDAGLNEQYF
many	TRBD1	TRBV27	TRBJ2-1	TGTGCCAGCAGTTTCCGTAATGCGCGACAGGGCGGGCATGAGCAGTTCTTC	CASSFRNARQGGHEQFF
-	-	TRBV7-2	TRBJ1-6	TGTGCCAGCAGCTCCCTGACAGAATCACCCCTCCACTTT	CASSSLTESPLHF
few	-	TRBV3-1	TRBJ2-3	TGTGCCAGCAGCCACGGGCCCGCGGGGGCCGCAGATACGCAGTATTTT	CASSHGPAGAADTQYF
-	-	TRBV9	TRBJ1-1	TGTGCCAGCAGCGTAATGGAGGCTTTGGGCACTGAAGCTTTCTTT	CASSVMEALGTEAFF
once	-	TRBV7-9	TRBJ1-1	TGTGCCAGCACCTCTGGGGACACTGAAGCTTTCTTT	CASTSGDTEAFF
few	-	TRBV11-1	TRBJ2-7	TGTGCCTGCCGGGACTTAGCTAGCTCCTACAATGAGCAGTACTTC	CACRDLASSYNEQYF